This T cell receptor (beta chain) was captured by sequencing in a study of shared clonotypes between healthy human individuals. Study in general: The study used three CD4 naive, three CD4 memory, two CD8 naive and one CD8 memory plate per donor.

This CDR3 has 16 amino acids. Unmatched junction bases numbered 13, after V lost 5 bases and J lost 2 bases. Looked up from germline, CDR1 is SQVTM and CDR2 is ANQGSEA. The deep-level immunoSEQ assay was used. Per the original data handling: As immunoSEQ supplied junction-only sequences (without quality scores), filtering differed. Profiling relied on immunoSEQ multiplex PCR, and the TCRdb table lists in-frame clones only, not all of them. Clonal size and the V and J genes are those of that table, whereas D and trimming came from the DNA. The sample comprises around 1.9 million clones, approximately 94% of which are singletons, and 1.5% to 2% rests with the top ten. This clone was detected only once. CD8 cells regarded as naive lacked CD45RO, were positively chosen for CCR7, and omitted terminally differentiated effector memory CD45RA+ cells.

Sequenced sample: naive CD8+ T cells from PBMCs. The V call is TRBV29-1, the J call TRBJ2-7, with 9 nucleotides matching TRBD1. The receptor was derived from a man younger than 35 in good health. Some clones in this sample may be carry-over from other donors' samples. In DNA, the CDR3 is TGCAGCGTTCGGTTACAGGGGGCGAAGGCCCCCTACGAGCAGTACTTC. Amino acids: CSVRLQGAKAPYEQYF.